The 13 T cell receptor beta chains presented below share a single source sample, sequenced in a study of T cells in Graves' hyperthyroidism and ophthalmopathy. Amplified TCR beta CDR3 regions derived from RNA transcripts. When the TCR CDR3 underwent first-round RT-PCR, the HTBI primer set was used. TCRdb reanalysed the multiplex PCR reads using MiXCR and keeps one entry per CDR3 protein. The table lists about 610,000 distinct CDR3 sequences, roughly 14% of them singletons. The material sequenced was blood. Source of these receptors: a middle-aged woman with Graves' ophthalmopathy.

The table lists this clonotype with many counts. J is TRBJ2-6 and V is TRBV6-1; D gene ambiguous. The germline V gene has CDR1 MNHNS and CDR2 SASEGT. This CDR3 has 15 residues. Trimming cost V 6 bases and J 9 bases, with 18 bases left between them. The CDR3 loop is CASSQQPPPVNVLTF. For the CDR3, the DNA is TGTGCCAGCAGCCAGCAGCCCCCTCCCGTCAACGTCCTGACTTTC.

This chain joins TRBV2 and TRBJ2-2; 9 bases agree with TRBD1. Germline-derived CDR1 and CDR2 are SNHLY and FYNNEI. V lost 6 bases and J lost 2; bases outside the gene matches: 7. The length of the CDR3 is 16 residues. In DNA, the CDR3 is TGTGCCAGCAGCCGACGGACAGGGGCAAACACCGGGGAGCTGTTTTTT. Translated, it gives CASSRRTGANTGELFF.

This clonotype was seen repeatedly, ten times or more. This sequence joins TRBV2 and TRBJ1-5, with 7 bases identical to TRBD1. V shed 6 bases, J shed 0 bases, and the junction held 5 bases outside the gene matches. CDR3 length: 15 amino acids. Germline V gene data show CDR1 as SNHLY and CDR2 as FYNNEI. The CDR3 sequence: CASSHGTDSNQPQHF. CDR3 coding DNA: TGTGCCAGCAGCCATGGGACAGATAGCAATCAGCCCCAGCATTTT. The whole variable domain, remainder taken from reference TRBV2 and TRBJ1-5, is EPEVTQTPSHQVTQMGQEVILRCVPISNHLYFYWYRQILGQKVEFLVSFYNNEISEKSEIFDDQFSVERPDGSNFTLKIRSTKLEDSAMYFCASSHGTDSNQPQHFGDGTRLSIL.

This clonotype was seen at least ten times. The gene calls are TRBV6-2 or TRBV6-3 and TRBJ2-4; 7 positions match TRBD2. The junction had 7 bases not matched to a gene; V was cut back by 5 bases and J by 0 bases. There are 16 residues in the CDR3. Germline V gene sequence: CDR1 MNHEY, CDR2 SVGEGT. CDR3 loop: CASSKTGGLAKNIQYF. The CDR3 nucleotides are TGTGCCAGCAGTAAAACGGGGGGTTTAGCCAAAAACATTCAGTACTTC.

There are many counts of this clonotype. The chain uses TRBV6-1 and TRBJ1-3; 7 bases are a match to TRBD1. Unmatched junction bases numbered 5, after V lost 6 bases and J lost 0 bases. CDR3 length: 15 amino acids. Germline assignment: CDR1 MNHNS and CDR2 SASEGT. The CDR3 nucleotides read TGTGCCAGCAGCCGGACAGGATACTCTGGAAACACCATATATTTT. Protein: CASSRTGYSGNTIYF.

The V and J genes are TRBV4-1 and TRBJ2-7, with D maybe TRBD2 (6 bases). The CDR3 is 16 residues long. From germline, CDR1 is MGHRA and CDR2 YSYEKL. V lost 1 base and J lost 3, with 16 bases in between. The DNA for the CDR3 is TGCGCCAGCAGCCAAGTCGGAGGGTCACCAAACTACGAGCAGTACTTC. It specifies CASSQVGGSPNYEQYF.

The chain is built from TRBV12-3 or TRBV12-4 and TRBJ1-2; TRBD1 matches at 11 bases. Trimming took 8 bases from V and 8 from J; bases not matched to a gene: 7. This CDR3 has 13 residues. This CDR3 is CASGQGAYPGYTF. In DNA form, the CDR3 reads TGTGCCAGCGGACAGGGGGCTTATCCGGGCTACACCTTC.

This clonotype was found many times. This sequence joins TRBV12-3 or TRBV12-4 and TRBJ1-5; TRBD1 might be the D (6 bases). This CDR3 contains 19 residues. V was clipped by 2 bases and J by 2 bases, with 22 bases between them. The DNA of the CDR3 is TGTGCCAGCAGTTTATTGCGGGGCCTCCCCTCAGGGGGCAATCAGCCCCAGCATTTT. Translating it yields CASSLLRGLPSGGNQPQHF.

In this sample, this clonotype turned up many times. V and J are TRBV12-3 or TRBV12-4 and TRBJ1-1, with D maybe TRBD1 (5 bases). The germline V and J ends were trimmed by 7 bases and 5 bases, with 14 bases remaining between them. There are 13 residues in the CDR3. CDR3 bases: TGTGCCAGCATAAGGGCAGGGAGGACTGAAGCTTTCTTT. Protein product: CASIRAGRTEAFF.

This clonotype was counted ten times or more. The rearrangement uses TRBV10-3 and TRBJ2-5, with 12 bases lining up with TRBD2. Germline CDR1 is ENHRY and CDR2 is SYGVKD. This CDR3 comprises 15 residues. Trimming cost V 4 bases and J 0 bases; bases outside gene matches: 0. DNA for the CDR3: TGTGCCATCAGTGGGACTAGCGGGAACCAAGAGACCCAGTACTTC. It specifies CAISGTSGNQETQYF.

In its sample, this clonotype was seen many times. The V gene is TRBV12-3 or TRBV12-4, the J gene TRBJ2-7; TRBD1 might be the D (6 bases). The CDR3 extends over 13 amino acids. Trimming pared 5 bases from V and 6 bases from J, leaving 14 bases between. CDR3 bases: TGTGCCAGCAGTACCGGGACAACCTTCGAGCAGTACTTC. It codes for CASSTGTTFEQYF.

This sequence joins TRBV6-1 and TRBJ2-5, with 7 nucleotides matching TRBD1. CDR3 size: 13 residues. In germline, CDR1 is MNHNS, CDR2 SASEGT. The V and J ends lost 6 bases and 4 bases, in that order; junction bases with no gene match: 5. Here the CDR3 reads CASRDRVRETQYF. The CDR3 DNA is TGTGCCAGCAGAGACAGGGTACGAGAGACCCAGTACTTC.

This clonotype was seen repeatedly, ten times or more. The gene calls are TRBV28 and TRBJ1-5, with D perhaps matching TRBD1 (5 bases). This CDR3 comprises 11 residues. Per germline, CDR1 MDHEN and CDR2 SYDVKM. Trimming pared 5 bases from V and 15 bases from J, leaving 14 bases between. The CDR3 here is CASSPGLRVHF. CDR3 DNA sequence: TGTGCCAGCAGTCCGGGGCTCCGAGTGCATTTT. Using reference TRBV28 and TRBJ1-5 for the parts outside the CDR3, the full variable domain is DVKVTQSSRYLVKRTGEKVFLECVQDMDHENMFWYRQDPGLGLRLIYFSYDVKMKEKGDIPEGYSVSREKKERFSLILESASTNQTSMYLCASSPGLRVHFGDGTRLSIL.